This TCR beta chain originates from a study of cytomegalovirus exposure and HLA in healthy donors. Notes on the study in general: Rarity marked most TCR sequences, yet some public TCRs occurred in many donors. According to a later analysis, TCR clusters from the first cohort tended to co-occur in the 120 or so validation repertoires. Testing in vitro showed a few CMV-associated chains specific for CMV antigens.

A note on this clone: What it binds is unknown.

Germline loops: CDR1 SGHRS, CDR2 YFSETQ. V was pared by 5 bases and J by 5 bases, with 10 bases between. The CDR3 runs 12 residues. Sequencing was performed with immunoSEQ multiplex PCR; in TCRdb, only in-frame clones are kept and a portion is missing. Of 300,000 or so clones in the sample, roughly 88% are singletons; the top ten hold about 0.96%. The chain couples TRBV5-1 to TRBJ1-2; TRBD1 might be the D (6 bases). Sequenced: PBMCs. This receptor was taken from a man aged 30 to 45 in good health and CMV-seronegative. CDR3 loop: CASRAGVYGYTF. In DNA, the CDR3 is TGCGCCAGCAGGGCAGGGGTATATGGCTACACCTTC.